Shown below are 30 T cell receptor beta chains from a single sample sequenced in a study of blood T cell repertoires in COVID-19. Generated by immunoSEQ multiplex PCR, the TCRdb table keeps only in-frame clones and is missing some. This table has 250,000 to 350,000 clones, about 88% appearing once. Sample: peripheral blood. These TCRs come from a human donor with COVID-19, enrolled during active disease. The donor label of this sample is uncertain.

This chain connects TRBV7-8 to TRBJ2-7, with 9 nucleotides matching TRBD2. Germline V lookup: CDR1 SGHVS, CDR2 FQNEAQ. V lost 7 bases and J lost 0; bases outside the gene matches: 10. The length of the CDR3 is 16 residues. CDR3 sequence: CASTMTSGQSSYEQYF. The CDR3, as DNA: TGTGCCAGCACGATGACTAGCGGACAGAGCTCCTACGAGCAGTACTTC.

In this sample, this clone turned up once. The chain uses TRBV10-3 and TRBJ2-2; the D gene is possibly TRBD1 (5 bases). Germline CDR1 and CDR2: ENHRY and SYGVKD. CDR3 length: 15 residues. V was clipped by 5 bases and J by 0 bases, with 10 bases between them. This chain's CDR3 is CAISKQVSNTGELFF. In DNA, the CDR3 is TGTGCCATCAGTAAACAGGTCTCGAACACCGGGGAGCTGTTTTTT.

V and J are TRBV10-3 and TRBJ1-2; no reliable D call. The germline gives CDR1 ENHRY, CDR2 SYGVKD. This CDR3 is 12 amino acids long. The V and J ends lost 3 bases and 8 bases respectively, with 10 bases between them. The CDR3: CAISEQPQGYTF. The CDR3 bases are TGTGCCATCAGTGAACAGCCTCAGGGCTACACCTTC.

The rearrangement joins TRBV28 to TRBJ1-4, with D maybe TRBD1 (5 bases). Germline lookup yields CDR1 MDHEN and CDR2 SYDVKM. The CDR3 runs to 13 residues. The CDR3 sequence: CATQGTTNEKLFF. The CDR3 bases are TGTGCTACCCAGGGAACAACTAATGAAAAACTGTTTTTT. Looking up the rest from reference TRBV28 and TRBJ1-4 gives the full variable domain: DVKVTQSSRYLVKRTGEKVFLECVQDMDHENMFWYRQDPGLGLRLIYFSYDVKMKEKGDIPEGYSVSREKKERFSLILESASTNQTSMYLCATQGTTNEKLFFGSGTQLSVL.

This clone was seen only once. In DNA, the CDR3 is TGTGCCACCAGTGATACGACCGGGACTCTTTTTCGGGGTGAGCAGTTCTTC. It is translated as CATSDTTGTLFRGEQFF. The chain employs TRBV24-1 and TRBJ2-1, with D tentatively TRBD2 (6 bases). Germline V gene sequence: CDR1 KGHDR, CDR2 SFDVKD. The CDR3 covers 17 residues. The V end lost 3 bases, the J end lost 9 bases, and 23 bases lay between the germline ends.

This rearrangement joins TRBV6-5 to TRBJ2-1, with 7 bases that match TRBD1. Germline values: CDR1 MNHEY, CDR2 SVGAGI. Trimming at V came to 8 bases and at J to 8 bases, leaving 12 bases not matched to a gene. The CDR3 extends over 14 amino acids. CDR3 bases: TGTGCCAGCTTCCGACAGGGTGTTAGGGATGAGCAGTTCTTC. Translation: CASFRQGVRDEQFF.

This sequence joins TRBV6-5 and TRBJ2-2, with a possible D match to TRBD2 (6 bases). Germline CDR1 MNHEY, CDR2 SVGAGI. V shed 8 bases and J shed 6 bases, with 16 bases lying between them. The CDR3 spans 14 residues. The CDR3 here is CASGRGGKAGELFF. The CDR3 DNA sequence: TGTGCCAGCGGCCGGGGCGGGAAGGCCGGGGAGCTGTTTTTT.

In this sample, this clone turned up once. This rearrangement joins TRBV6-1 to TRBJ1-2; no firm D call. The CDR3 consists of 16 residues. The V gene's germline CDR1 is MNHNS and CDR2 SASEGT. V was shortened by 2 bases and J by 7 bases, with 20 bases between the two germline ends. The CDR3 nucleotides are TGTGCCAGCAGTGAAACCCCTAACGAGCCTACGTTTGGCTACACCTTC. Protein: CASSETPNEPTFGYTF.

The rearrangement joins TRBV4-1 to TRBJ1-3, with 8 bases fitting TRBD1. Trimming took 4 bases from V and 7 from J; bases not matched to a gene: 12. The CDR3 length is 16 residues. Germline V gene data show CDR1 as MGHRA and CDR2 as YSYEKL. DNA of the CDR3: TGCGCCAGCAGCCCCCTAAGGTCAGGGGGCGAGAACACCATATATTTT. It specifies CASSPLRSGGENTIYF.

The J gene is TRBJ1-6, the V gene TRBV9, with 9 bases that match TRBD1. CDR3 size: 16 residues. The V gene end was trimmed by 4 bases and the J gene end by 8 bases; junction bases not matched to a gene: 10. The germline gives CDR1 SGDLS, CDR2 YYNGEE. As DNA, the CDR3 is TGTGCCAGCAGCTCCTATGGGGACAGGGCGGATTCACCCCTCCACTTT. It is translated as CASSSYGDRADSPLHF.

This chain connects TRBV4-3 to TRBJ1-2; 7 positions match TRBD1. The CDR3 has 14 amino acids. CDR1 LGHNA and CDR2 YSLEER come from the germline V gene. The junction had 7 bases not matched to a gene; V was cut back by 1 base and J by 8 bases. CDR3 in amino acids: CASSQANRGRGYTF. CDR3 sequence (DNA): TGCGCCAGCAGCCAAGCGAACAGGGGTAGGGGCTACACCTTC.

This chain joins TRBV6-2 or TRBV6-3 and TRBJ1-1; D is unresolved. The CDR3 length is 15 residues. Per germline, CDR1 MNHEY and CDR2 SVGEGT. Trimming took off 2 bases at V and 4 bases at J, with 14 bases between the two ends. The CDR3 protein is CASSYPPYRGTEAFF. The CDR3 nucleotides are TGTGCCAGCAGTTACCCACCCTACCGGGGCACTGAAGCTTTCTTT.

This clone has only a few counts. V usage is TRBV19 and J usage is TRBJ1-4; TRBD1 agrees at 7 bases. The ends lost 5 bases at V and 5 bases at J; junction bases unmatched: 8. Germline V lookup: CDR1 LNHDA, CDR2 SQIVND (reference sequence). The CDR3 is made up of 15 amino acids. The CDR3 reads CASSFTGTENEKLFF. For the CDR3, the DNA is TGTGCCAGTAGTTTCACCGGGACAGAAAATGAAAAACTGTTTTTT.

The genes are TRBV11-2 and TRBJ2-7; 9 nucleotides match TRBD1. This CDR3 region has 14 residues. J lost 4 bases, V lost 3 bases, and 4 bases had no gene match. Germline V gene lookup returns CDR1 SGHAT and CDR2 FQNNGV. The CDR3 DNA reads TGTGCCAGCAGCTTGACAGGGGGTGGATACGAGCAGTACTTC. Protein sequence: CASSLTGGGYEQYF.

The chain carries TRBV11-2 and TRBJ2-5; perhaps TRBD1 as D (5 bases). The CDR3 spans 15 residues. Per germline, CDR1 SGHAT and CDR2 FQNNGV. V lost 3 bases and J lost 5, with 16 bases in between. The CDR3 spells CASSFLGHRGETQYF. In nucleotides, the CDR3 is TGTGCCAGCAGCTTCTTAGGGCATAGGGGTGAGACCCAGTACTTC.

The V gene is TRBV2, the J gene TRBJ1-2, with D unclear. This CDR3 comprises 13 residues. Looked up from germline, CDR1 is SNHLY and CDR2 is FYNNEI. V shed 3 bases and J shed 2 bases, with 7 bases lying between them. CDR3 in amino acids: CASSESRNYGYTF. The CDR3 region has the DNA TGTGCCAGCAGTGAGTCCAGGAACTATGGCTACACCTTC.

The chain couples TRBV27 to TRBJ2-1; 14 nucleotides agree with TRBD2. Germline V gene sequence: CDR1 MNHEY, CDR2 SMNVEV (reference sequence). The length of the CDR3 is 17 residues. Unmatched junction bases numbered 7, after V lost 7 bases and J lost 2 bases. In DNA, the CDR3 is TGTGCCAGCAAGGGACTAGCGGGAGTCTCTCCCTACAATGAGCAGTTCTTC. It specifies CASKGLAGVSPYNEQFF.

In nucleotides, the CDR3 is TGCAGTGCTAGTTCCTCCCTCCCCAGCGCGACGTCCTACGAGCAGTACTTC. Translated: CSASSSLPSATSYEQYF. The V gene is TRBV20-1, the J gene TRBJ2-7; unclear D gene. Germline values: CDR1 DFQATT, CDR2 SNEGSKA (reference sequence). CDR3 length: 17 residues. The ends were cut back, 3 bases at V and 1 base at J, with 22 bases in the middle.

V is TRBV9 and J is TRBJ1-1, with 7 bases identical to TRBD1. CDR3 length: 17 residues. The junction had 12 bases not matched to a gene; V was cut back by 3 bases and J by 1 base. Germline V gives CDR1 SGDLS, CDR2 YYNGEE. In nucleotides, the CDR3 is TGTGCCAGCAGCGCTGGGGGACAGTATGTTGGGAACACTGAAGCTTTCTTT. This sequence encodes CASSAGGQYVGNTEAFF.

The rearrangement links TRBV29-1 to TRBJ2-1; TRBD1 aligns across 7 bases. The CDR3 runs to 16 residues. Per germline, CDR1 SQVTM and CDR2 ANQGSEA. The V gene end was trimmed by 8 bases and the J gene end by 7 bases; junction bases not matched to a gene: 20. CDR3 nucleotides: TGCAGCCAACTCCTTGACAGAGGGGGCAATGCGAATGAGCAGTTCTTC. This translates into CSQLLDRGGNANEQFF.

This clone showed up just a few times. The chain is built from TRBV12-3 or TRBV12-4 and TRBJ2-7; TRBD1 aligns across 8 bases. V lost 6 bases to trimming and J lost 3 bases; unmatched junction nucleotides: 4. The CDR3 is made up of 13 amino acids. CDR3 sequence reads: CASSQGAVYEQYF. CDR3 in DNA: TGTGCCAGCAGCCAGGGGGCGGTCTACGAGCAGTACTTC.

This chain joins TRBV28 and TRBJ1-5, with D unclear. This CDR3 is built from 15 residues. CDR1 is MDHEN and CDR2 is SYDVKM in the germline V gene. V lost 3 bases, J lost 3 bases, and 12 bases lay in between. The CDR3 spells CASSFTRGYNQPQHF. CDR3 DNA sequence: TGTGCCAGCAGTTTCACCCGAGGGTACAATCAGCCCCAGCATTTT.

The chain has TRBV27 and TRBJ1-6, with 10 bases fitting TRBD1. There are 18 residues in the CDR3. V lost 5 bases and J lost 7; bases outside the gene matches: 14. Germline V gene data show CDR1 as MNHEY and CDR2 as SMNVEV (reference sequence). The CDR3 sequence: CASSPSLGTGERNSPLHF. The CDR3 DNA is TGTGCCAGCAGTCCATCCCTAGGGACAGGGGAAAGGAATTCACCCCTCCACTTT.

J is TRBJ2-1 and V is TRBV28, with 7 bases aligning to TRBD1. CDR3 size: 15 residues. The V segment lost 3 bases and the J segment 7 bases; nucleotides outside the gene matches: 9. Looked up from germline, CDR1 is MDHEN and CDR2 is SYDVKM. The CDR3 region has the DNA TGTGCCAGCAGTTTTCGACAGGGTTCGGGGAATGAGCAGTTCTTC. Translating it yields CASSFRQGSGNEQFF.

The chain is built from TRBV7-9 and TRBJ2-5; D might be TRBD1 (6 bases). The germline V and J ends were trimmed by 5 bases and 7 bases, with 17 bases remaining between them. The CDR3 is 14 amino acids. Germline V gene lookup returns CDR1 SEHNR and CDR2 FQNEAQ (reference sequence). The CDR3 region has the DNA TGTGCCAGCAGCCCGGGACAACCTGAGGGGACCCAGTACTTC. Protein: CASSPGQPEGTQYF.

In its sample, this clone was seen a few times. The chain carries TRBV5-1 and TRBJ2-7, with 7 bases identical to TRBD1. V gave up 3 bases and J gave up 7 bases; unmatched junction bases: 13. Germline V gives CDR1 SGHRS, CDR2 YFSETQ. The CDR3 extends over 15 amino acids. The CDR3 loop reads CASSSPGQRFGEQYF. CDR3 bases: TGCGCCAGCAGCTCGCCGGGACAGAGGTTTGGGGAGCAGTACTTC.

The chain couples TRBV20-1 to TRBJ2-4, with 8 bases fitting TRBD1. CDR3 size: 11 residues. Trimming removed 4 bases from V and 13 bases from J; junction bases left unmatched: 6. Germline V gene sequence: CDR1 DFQATT, CDR2 SNEGSKA (reference sequence). The CDR3: CSATIRDRQYF. The DNA for the CDR3 is TGCAGTGCTACAATCCGGGACAGGCAGTACTTC.

The chain carries TRBV5-1 and TRBJ2-5; TRBD1 might be the D (5 bases). The V end lost 0 bases, the J end lost 2 bases, and 8 bases lay between the germline ends. The CDR3 has 14 residues. Germline CDR1 SGHRS, CDR2 YFSETQ. This chain's CDR3 is CASSLVSGQETQYF. CDR3 bases: TGCGCCAGCAGCTTGGTTTCAGGGCAAGAGACCCAGTACTTC.

The rearrangement links TRBV2 to TRBJ1-4, with TRBD1 matching 9 bases. CDR3 length: 14 residues. CDR1 and CDR2 (germline): SNHLY, FYNNEI. V lost 3 bases to trimming and J lost 8 bases; unmatched junction nucleotides: 4. CDR3 sequence reads: CASSDRDREEKLFF. CDR3 coding DNA: TGTGCCAGCAGTGACAGGGACAGGGAAGAAAAACTGTTTTTT. Filled out from reference TRBV2 and TRBJ1-4, the complete variable domain reads EPEVTQTPSHQVTQMGQEVILRCVPISNHLYFYWYRQILGQKVEFLVSFYNNEISEKSEIFDDQFSVERPDGSNFTLKIRSTKLEDSAMYFCASSDRDREEKLFFGSGTQLSVL.

The chain combines TRBV6-4 with TRBJ2-2; possible D gene TRBD1, 6 bases. The V gene's germline CDR1 is MRHNA and CDR2 SNTAGT. The CDR3 is 16 amino acids. V lost 3 bases and J 3 bases, leaving 14 bases between the germline ends. This chain's CDR3 is CASSDGGARDTGELFF. The CDR3 DNA follows: TGTGCCAGCAGTGATGGGGGCGCACGGGACACCGGGGAGCTGTTTTTT.